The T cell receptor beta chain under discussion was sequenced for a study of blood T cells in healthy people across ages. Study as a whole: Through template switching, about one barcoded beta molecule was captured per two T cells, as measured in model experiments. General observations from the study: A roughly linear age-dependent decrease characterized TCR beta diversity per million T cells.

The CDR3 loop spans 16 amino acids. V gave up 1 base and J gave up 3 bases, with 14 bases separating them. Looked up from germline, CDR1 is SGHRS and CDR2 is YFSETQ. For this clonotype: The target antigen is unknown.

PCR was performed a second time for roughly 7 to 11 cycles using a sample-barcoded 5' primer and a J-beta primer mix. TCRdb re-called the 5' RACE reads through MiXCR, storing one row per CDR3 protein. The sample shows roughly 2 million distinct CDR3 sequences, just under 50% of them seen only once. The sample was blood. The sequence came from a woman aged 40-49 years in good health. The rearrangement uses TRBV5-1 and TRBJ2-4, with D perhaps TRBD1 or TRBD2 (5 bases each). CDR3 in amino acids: CASSLTAGTGKNIQYF. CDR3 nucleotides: TGCGCCAGCAGCTTGACGGCAGGGACGGGCAAAAACATTCAGTACTTC. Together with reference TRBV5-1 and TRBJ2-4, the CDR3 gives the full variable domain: KAGVTQTPRYLIKTRGQQVTLSCSPISGHRSVSWYQQTPGQGLQFLFEYFSETQRNKGNFPGRFSGRQFSNSRSEMNVSTLELGDSALYLCASSLTAGTGKNIQYFGAGTRLSVL.